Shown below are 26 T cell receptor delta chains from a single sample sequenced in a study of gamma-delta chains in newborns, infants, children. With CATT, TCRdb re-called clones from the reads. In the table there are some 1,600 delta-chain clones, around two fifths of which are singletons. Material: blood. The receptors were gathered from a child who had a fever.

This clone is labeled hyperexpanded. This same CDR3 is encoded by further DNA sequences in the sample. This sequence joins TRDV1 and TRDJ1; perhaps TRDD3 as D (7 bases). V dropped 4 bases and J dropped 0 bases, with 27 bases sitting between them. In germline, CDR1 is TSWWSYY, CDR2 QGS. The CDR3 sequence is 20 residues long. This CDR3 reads CALGGVAFLSGGFDTDKLIF. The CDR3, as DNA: TGTGCTCTTGGGGGAGTAGCGTTCCTATCTGGGGGCTTCGACACCGATAAACTCATCTTT.

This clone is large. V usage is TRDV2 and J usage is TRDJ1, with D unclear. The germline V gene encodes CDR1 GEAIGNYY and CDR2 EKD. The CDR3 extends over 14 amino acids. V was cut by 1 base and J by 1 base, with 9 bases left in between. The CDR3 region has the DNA TGTGCCTGTGACACTGTCTCTGGCACCGATAAACTCATCTTT. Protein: CACDTVSGTDKLIF.

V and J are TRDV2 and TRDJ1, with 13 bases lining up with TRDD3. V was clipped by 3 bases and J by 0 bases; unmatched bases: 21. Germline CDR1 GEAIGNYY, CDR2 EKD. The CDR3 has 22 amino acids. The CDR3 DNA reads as TGTGCCTGTGACTCTGTTCGCGCCGTCGTACTGGGGGATACGCAGGACACCGATAAACTCATCTTT. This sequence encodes CACDSVRAVVLGDTQDTDKLIF.

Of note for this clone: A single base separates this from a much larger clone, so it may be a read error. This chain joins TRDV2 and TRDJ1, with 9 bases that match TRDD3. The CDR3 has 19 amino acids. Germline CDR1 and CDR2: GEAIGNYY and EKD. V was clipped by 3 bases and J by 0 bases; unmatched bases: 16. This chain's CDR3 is CACDAVGLGDALYTDKLIF. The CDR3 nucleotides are TGTGCCTGTGACGCCGTAGGACTGGGGGACGCCCTTTACACCGATAAACTCATCTTT.

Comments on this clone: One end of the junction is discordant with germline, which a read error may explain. The CDR3 loop is CACDTAPTGGPGSRDTRQMFF. As DNA, the CDR3 is TGTGCCTGTGACACCGCCCCTACTGGGGGACCGGGCTCCCGGGACACCCGACAGATGTTTTTC. V and J are TRDV2 and TRDJ3; 9 nucleotides agree with TRDD3. Germline V CDR1 and CDR2: GEAIGNYY, EKD. The CDR3 is 21 residues long.

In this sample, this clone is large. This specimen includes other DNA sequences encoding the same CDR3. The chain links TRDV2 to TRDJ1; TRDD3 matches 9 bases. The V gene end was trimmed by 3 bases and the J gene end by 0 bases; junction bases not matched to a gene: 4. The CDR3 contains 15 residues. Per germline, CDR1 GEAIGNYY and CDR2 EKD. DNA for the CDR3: TGTGCCTGTGACCCGCTGGGGGATTACACCGATAAACTCATCTTT. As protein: CACDPLGDYTDKLIF.

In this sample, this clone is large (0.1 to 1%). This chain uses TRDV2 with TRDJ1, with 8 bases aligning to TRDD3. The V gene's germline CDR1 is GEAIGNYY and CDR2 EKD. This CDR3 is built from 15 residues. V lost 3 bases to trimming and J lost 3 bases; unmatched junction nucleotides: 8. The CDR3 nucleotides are TGTGCCTGTGACGTACTGGGGGCACCCTCCGATAAACTCATCTTT. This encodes CACDVLGAPSDKLIF.

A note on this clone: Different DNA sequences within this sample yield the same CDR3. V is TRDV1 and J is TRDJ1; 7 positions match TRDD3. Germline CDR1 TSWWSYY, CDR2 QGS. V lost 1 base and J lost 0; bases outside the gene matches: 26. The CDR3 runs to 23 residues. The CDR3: CALGEPDNGYPLLLGIYTDKLIF. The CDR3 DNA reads TGTGCTCTTGGGGAACCAGACAATGGATATCCGTTACTACTGGGGATTTACACCGATAAACTCATCTTT.

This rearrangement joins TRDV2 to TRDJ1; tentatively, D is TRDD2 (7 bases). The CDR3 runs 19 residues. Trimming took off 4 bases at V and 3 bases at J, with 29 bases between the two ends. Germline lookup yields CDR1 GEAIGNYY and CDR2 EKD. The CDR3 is CACEHLSYSTRTGPDKLIF. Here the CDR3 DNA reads TGTGCCTGTGAGCATCTTTCCTACTCTACGCGTACTGGGCCCGATAAACTCATCTTT.

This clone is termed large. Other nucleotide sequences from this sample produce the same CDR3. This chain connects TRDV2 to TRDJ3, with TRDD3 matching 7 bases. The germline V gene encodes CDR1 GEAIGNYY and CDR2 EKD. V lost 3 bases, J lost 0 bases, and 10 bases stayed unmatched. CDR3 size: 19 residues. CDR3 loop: CACDEGAWGSSWDTRQMFF. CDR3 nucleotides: TGTGCCTGTGACGAGGGCGCGTGGGGGAGCTCCTGGGACACCCGACAGATGTTTTTC.

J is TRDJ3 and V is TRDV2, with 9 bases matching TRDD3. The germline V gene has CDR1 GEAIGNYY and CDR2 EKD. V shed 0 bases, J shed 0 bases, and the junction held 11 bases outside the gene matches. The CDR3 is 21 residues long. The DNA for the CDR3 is TGTGCCTGTGACACCACCCCTACTGGGGGACCGGGCTCCTGGGACACCCGACAGATGTTTTTC. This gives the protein CACDTTPTGGPGSWDTRQMFF.

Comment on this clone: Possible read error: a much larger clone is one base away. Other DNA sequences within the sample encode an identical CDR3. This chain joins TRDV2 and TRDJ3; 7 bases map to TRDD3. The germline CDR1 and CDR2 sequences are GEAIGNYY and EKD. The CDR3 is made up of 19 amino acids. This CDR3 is CACDEGAWGSSWDTRQMFF. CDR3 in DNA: TGTGCCTGTGACGAGGGCGCGTGGGGGAGCTCCTGGGACACCCGTCAGATGTTTTTC.

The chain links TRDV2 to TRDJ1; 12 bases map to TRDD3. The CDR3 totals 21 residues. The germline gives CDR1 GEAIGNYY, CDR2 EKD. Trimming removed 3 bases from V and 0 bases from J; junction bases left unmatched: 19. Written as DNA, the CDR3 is TGTGCCTGTGACGCTCTATCGCCCACTGGGGGATACAATTTTAACACCGATAAACTCATCTTT. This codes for CACDALSPTGGYNFNTDKLIF.

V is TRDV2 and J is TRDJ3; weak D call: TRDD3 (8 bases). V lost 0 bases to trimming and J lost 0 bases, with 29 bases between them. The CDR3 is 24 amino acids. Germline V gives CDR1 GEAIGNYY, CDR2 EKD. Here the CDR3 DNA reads TGTGCCTGTGACACCGTTCCTACCGTAACTGGGGGCTCCCCAAGCTCCTGGGACACCCGACAGATGTTTTTC. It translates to CACDTVPTVTGGSPSSWDTRQMFF.

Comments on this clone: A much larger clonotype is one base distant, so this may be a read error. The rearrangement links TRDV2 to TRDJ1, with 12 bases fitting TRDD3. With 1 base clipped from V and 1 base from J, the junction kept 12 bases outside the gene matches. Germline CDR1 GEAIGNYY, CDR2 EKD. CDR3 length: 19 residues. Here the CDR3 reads CACDTLSGGYASSTDKLIF. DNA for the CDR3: TGTGCCTGTGACACTTTATCTGGGGGATACGCGTCATCCACCGATAAACTCATCTTT.

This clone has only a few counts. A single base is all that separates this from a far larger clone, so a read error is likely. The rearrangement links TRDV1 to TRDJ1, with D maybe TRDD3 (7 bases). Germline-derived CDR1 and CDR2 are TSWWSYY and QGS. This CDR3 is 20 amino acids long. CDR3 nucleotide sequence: TGTGCTCTTGGGGGAGTAGCGTTCCTATCTGGGGGCTTCGACACCGATAGACTCATCTTT. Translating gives CALGGVAFLSGGFDTDRLIF.

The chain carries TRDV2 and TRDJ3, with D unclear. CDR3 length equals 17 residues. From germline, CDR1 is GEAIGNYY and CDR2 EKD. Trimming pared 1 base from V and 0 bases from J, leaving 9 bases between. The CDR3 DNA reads TGTGCCTGTGACACTTTACGCGGCTCCTGGGACACCCGACAGATGTTTTTC. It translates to CACDTLRGSWDTRQMFF.

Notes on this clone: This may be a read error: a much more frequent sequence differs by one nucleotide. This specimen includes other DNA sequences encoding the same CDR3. The CDR3 loop is CACDALGDIDSRDTRQMFF. DNA of the CDR3: TGTGCCTGTGACGCCCTGGGGGATATTGACTCCAGGGACACCCGACAGATGTTTTTC. V gene TRDV2 combines with J gene TRDJ3; TRDD3 aligns across 10 bases. This CDR3 is 19 amino acids long. The germline gives CDR1 GEAIGNYY, CDR2 EKD.

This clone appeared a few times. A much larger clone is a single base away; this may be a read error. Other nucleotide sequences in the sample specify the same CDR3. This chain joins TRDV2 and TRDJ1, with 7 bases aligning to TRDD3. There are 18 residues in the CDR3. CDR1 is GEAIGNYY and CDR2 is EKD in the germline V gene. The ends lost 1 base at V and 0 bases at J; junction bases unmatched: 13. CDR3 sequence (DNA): TGTGCCTGTGACACTGTGTCGATTGGGGGAGCATACACCGATAAACTCATCTTT. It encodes CACDTVSIGGAYTDKLIF.

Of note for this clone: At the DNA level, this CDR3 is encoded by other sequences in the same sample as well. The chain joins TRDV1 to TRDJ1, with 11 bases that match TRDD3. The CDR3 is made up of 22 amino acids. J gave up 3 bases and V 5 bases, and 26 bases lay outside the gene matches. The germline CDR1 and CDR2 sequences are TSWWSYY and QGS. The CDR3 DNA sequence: TGTGCTCTTGGGAAACCTTCCTACCGCGTACTGGGGGATATGCGGGTATCCGATAAACTCATCTTT. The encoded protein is CALGKPSYRVLGDMRVSDKLIF.

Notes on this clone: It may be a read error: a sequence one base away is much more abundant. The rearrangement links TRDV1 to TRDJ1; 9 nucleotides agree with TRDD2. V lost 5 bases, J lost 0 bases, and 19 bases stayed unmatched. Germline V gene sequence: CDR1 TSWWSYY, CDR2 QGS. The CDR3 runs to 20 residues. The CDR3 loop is CALGSYASFLLGEYTDKLIF. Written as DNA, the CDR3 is TGTGCTCTTGGGAGCTACGCGTCCTTCCTACTTGGTGAGTACACCGATAAACTCATCTTT.

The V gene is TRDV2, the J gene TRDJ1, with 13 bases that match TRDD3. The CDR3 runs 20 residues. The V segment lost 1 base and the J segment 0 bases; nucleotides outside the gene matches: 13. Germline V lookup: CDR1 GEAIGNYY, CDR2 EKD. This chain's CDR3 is CACDTLLGDTLKEYTDKLIF. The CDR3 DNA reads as TGTGCCTGTGACACTTTACTGGGGGATACGCTCAAGGAATACACCGATAAACTCATCTTT.

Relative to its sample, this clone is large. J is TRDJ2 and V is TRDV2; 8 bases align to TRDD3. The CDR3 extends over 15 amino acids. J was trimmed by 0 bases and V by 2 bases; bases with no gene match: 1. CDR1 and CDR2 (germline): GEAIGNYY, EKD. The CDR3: CACDILGALTAQLFF. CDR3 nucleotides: TGTGCCTGTGACATACTGGGGGCTTTGACAGCACAACTCTTCTTT.

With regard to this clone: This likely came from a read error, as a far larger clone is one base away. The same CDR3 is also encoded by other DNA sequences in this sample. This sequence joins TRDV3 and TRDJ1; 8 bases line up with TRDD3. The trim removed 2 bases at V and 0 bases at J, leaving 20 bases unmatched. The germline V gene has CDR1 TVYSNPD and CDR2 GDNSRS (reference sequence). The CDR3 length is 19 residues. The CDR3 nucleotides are TGTGCCTTTTGGTCTCGACCTACTGGGGGTCGTTGGTACACCGATAAACTCATCTTT. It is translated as CAFWSRPTGGRWYTDKLIF.

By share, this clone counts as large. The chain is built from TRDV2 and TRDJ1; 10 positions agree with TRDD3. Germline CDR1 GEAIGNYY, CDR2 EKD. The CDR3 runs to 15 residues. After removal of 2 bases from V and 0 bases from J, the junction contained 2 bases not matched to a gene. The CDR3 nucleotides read TGTGCCTGTGACATACTGGGGGATTACACCGATAAACTCATCTTT. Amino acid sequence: CACDILGDYTDKLIF.

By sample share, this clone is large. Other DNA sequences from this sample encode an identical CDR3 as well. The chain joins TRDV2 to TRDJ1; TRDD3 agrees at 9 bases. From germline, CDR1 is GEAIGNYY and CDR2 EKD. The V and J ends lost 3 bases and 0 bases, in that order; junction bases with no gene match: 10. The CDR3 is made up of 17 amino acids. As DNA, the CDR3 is TGTGCCTGTGACTACCTACTGGGGGAGACGTACACCGATAAACTCATCTTT. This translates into CACDYLLGETYTDKLIF.